These 8 T cell receptor beta chains were all obtained from the same sample, sequenced in a study of PD-L1 blockade in urothelial cancer. Specified time point: peripheral blood 6 weeks after treatment start. This table comes from immunoSEQ multiplex PCR, and its TCRdb copy is limited to in-frame clones, with some not included. The data show around 66,000 clones, about 88% seen once. Sequencing was performed on PBMCs, taken around atezolizumab (anti-PD-L1) treatment. Receptor source: a man aged 60 to 75 with urothelial cancer.

The rearrangement joins TRBV29-1 to TRBJ1-2; D is perhaps TRBD1 (6 bases). The V gene lost 6 bases and the J gene lost 3 bases, with 17 bases spanning the gap. The germline V gene encodes CDR1 SQVTM and CDR2 ANQGSEA. The CDR3 spans 14 residues. The DNA of the CDR3 is TGCAGCGTCGATAACCTAGGGGGTCACTATGGCTACACCTTC. Translating it yields CSVDNLGGHYGYTF. The whole variable domain, filled in from reference TRBV29-1 and TRBJ1-2, reads SAVISQKPSRDICQRGTSLTIQCQVDSQVTMMFWYRQQPGQSLTLIATANQGSEATYESGFVIDKFPISRPNLTFSTLTVSNMSPEDSSIYLCSVDNLGGHYGYTFGSGTRLTVV.

This chain connects TRBV7-3 to TRBJ1-1; D unresolved. In germline, CDR1 is SGHTA, CDR2 FQGTGA. Between the trimmed V and J ends, which lost 5 bases and 2 bases, there was a span of 18 bases. CDR3 size: 16 residues. In DNA form, the CDR3 reads TGTGCCAGCAGCCGTGTCCCTATTAACTTCAACACTGAAGCTTTCTTT. It is translated as CASSRVPINFNTEAFF. The entire variable domain, with the rest obtained from reference TRBV7-3 and TRBJ1-1, is as follows: GAGVSQTPSNKVTEKGKYVELRCDPISGHTALYWYRQSLGQGPEFLIYFQGTGAADDSGLPNDRFFAVRPEGSVSTLKIQRTERGDSAVYLCASSRVPINFNTEAFFGQGTRLTVV.

A remark on this clone: Sequence at one end of the junction differs from germline and may be a read error. The rearrangement joins TRBV7-7 to TRBJ2-5, with TRBD1 matching over 7 bases. The CDR3 loop spans 13 amino acids. Germline V lookup: CDR1 SSHAT, CDR2 FNYEAQ (reference sequence). The CDR3: CASSIGTVETQYF. CDR3 coding DNA: TGTGCTAGCAGCATCGGGACAGTAGAGACCCAGTACTTC. Using reference TRBV7-7 and TRBJ2-5 for the parts outside the CDR3, the full variable domain is GAGVSQSPRYKVTKRGQDVTLRCDPISSHATLYWYQQALGQGPEFLTYFNYEAQPDKSGLPSDRFSAERPEGSISTLTIQRTEQRDSAMYRCASSIGTVETQYFGPGTRLLVL.

This chain links TRBV6-1 with TRBJ2-1, with a possible D match to TRBD1 (5 bases). V was clipped by 5 bases and J by 2 bases, with 13 bases between them. Germline loops: CDR1 MNHNS, CDR2 SASEGT. The CDR3 totals 15 residues. In nucleotides, the CDR3 is TGTGCCAGCAGTTCGACAGTCCTGGCCTACAATGAGCAGTTCTTC. Its translation is CASSSTVLAYNEQFF.

V and J are TRBV7-2 and TRBJ1-3, with 8 positions matching TRBD1. The CDR3 spans 16 residues. V lost 2 bases, J lost 0 bases, and 3 bases stayed unmatched. Germline CDR1 reads SGHTA; CDR2 reads FQGNSA. Here the CDR3 DNA reads TGTGCCAGCAGCTTATGGACAGGGACCTCTGGAAACACCATATATTTT. It yields the protein CASSLWTGTSGNTIYF.

V is TRBV14 and J is TRBJ2-7, with D perhaps matching TRBD1 (5 bases). V lost 4 bases and J lost 0, with 16 bases in between. The CDR3 spans 16 residues. CDR1 and CDR2 from the germline V gene are SGHDN and FVKESK. CDR3 bases: TGTGCCAGCAGCCTCCCGCCGGTGGGGCGCTCCTACGAGCAGTACTTC. This encodes CASSLPPVGRSYEQYF.

This chain joins TRBV6-1 and TRBJ2-5; a weak D match, TRBD1 (6 bases). The V gene's germline CDR1 is MNHNS and CDR2 SASEGT. Trimming stripped 7 bases from V and 1 base from J, with 16 bases between. There are 15 residues in the CDR3. The CDR3 sequence: CASTPRGASQETQYF. For the CDR3, the DNA is TGTGCCAGCACTCCCAGGGGAGCCTCCCAAGAGACCCAGTACTTC.

The chain uses TRBV2 and TRBJ2-2, with TRBD2 as a possible D gene (6 bases). The CDR3 is made up of 15 amino acids. V gave up 3 bases and J gave up 7 bases, with 15 bases separating them. CDR1 and CDR2 from the germline V gene are SNHLY and FYNNEI. CDR3 nucleotide sequence: TGTGCCAGCAGTGATAACGGGGGTCGGTTCGGGGAGCTGTTTTTT. It encodes CASSDNGGRFGELFF.